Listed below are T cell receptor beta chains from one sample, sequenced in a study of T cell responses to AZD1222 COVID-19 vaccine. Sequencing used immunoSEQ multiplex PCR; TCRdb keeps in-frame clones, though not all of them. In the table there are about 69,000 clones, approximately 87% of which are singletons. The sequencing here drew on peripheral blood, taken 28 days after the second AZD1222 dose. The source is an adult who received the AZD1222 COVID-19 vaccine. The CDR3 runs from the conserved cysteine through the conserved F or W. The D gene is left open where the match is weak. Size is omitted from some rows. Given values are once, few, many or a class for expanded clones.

cdr3_nt: TGTGCCACCAGCCCTGGGAGGGGAGGCTCCTTGTACGAGCAGTACTTC
cdr3_aa: CATSPGRGGSLYEQYF
v_call: TRBV15
d_call: TRBD2
j_call: TRBJ2-7
clone_size: .
cdr3_length: 16

cdr3_nt: TGTGCCAGCAGTTCGTTCGGGTTATCTGGCTACACCTTC
cdr3_aa: CASSSFGLSGYTF
v_call: TRBV12-3/TRBV12-4
d_call: .
j_call: TRBJ1-2
clone_size: .
cdr3_length: 13

cdr3_nt: TGTGCCAGCAGGGGTAATGAAAAACTGTTTTTT
cdr3_aa: CASRGNEKLFF
v_call: TRBV25-1
d_call: .
j_call: TRBJ1-4
clone_size: .
cdr3_length: 11

cdr3_nt: TGTGCCAGCAGCCCTCAAGGGGGTACAGGGGGACGGGAGCACACCGGGGAGCTGTTTTTT
cdr3_aa: CASSPQGGTGGREHTGELFF
v_call: TRBV11-3
d_call: TRBD1
j_call: TRBJ2-2
clone_size: .
cdr3_length: 20

cdr3_nt: TGTGCCAGCAGCCCCGGGACAGGGTTTGGCTACACCTTC
cdr3_aa: CASSPGTGFGYTF
v_call: TRBV9
d_call: TRBD1
j_call: TRBJ1-2
clone_size: .
cdr3_length: 13

cdr3_nt: TGTGCCAGCAGCCAAGGAGTTGGGGGTTGGGGCTATGGCTACACCTTC
cdr3_aa: CASSQGVGGWGYGYTF
v_call: TRBV3-1/TRBV3-2
d_call: .
j_call: TRBJ1-2
clone_size: .
cdr3_length: 16

cdr3_nt: TGTGCCAGCAGTACTCAGGGGGGGGGAGAAGGAGCTTTCTTT
cdr3_aa: CASSTQGGGEGAFF
v_call: TRBV6-5
d_call: TRBD1
j_call: TRBJ1-1
clone_size: .
cdr3_length: 14

cdr3_nt: TGTGCCAGCAGTTACGGACTAGCAGACCTCAGGGGTACGCAGTATTTT
cdr3_aa: CASSYGLADLRGTQYF
v_call: TRBV6-2/TRBV6-3
d_call: TRBD2
j_call: TRBJ2-3
clone_size: .
cdr3_length: 16

cdr3_nt: TGTGCCAGCAGCTTATCGGGACAGGGCACCTACGAGCAGTACTTC
cdr3_aa: CASSLSGQGTYEQYF
v_call: TRBV11-3
d_call: TRBD1
j_call: TRBJ2-7
clone_size: .
cdr3_length: 15

cdr3_nt: TGTGCCAGCAGCCGAGGCACCTACAATGAGCAGTTCTTC
cdr3_aa: CASSRGTYNEQFF
v_call: TRBV3-1/TRBV3-2
d_call: .
j_call: TRBJ2-1
clone_size: .
cdr3_length: 13

cdr3_nt: TGTGCCAGCAGTTACGAGAGGGGGGTTAGGGGAAAACTGTTTTTT
cdr3_aa: CASSYERGVRGKLFF
v_call: TRBV6-5
d_call: .
j_call: TRBJ1-4
clone_size: medium-sized
cdr3_length: 15

cdr3_nt: TGTGCCAGCAGCTCGACAAACACAGATACGCAGTATTTT
cdr3_aa: CASSSTNTDTQYF
v_call: TRBV7-6
d_call: .
j_call: TRBJ2-3
clone_size: .
cdr3_length: 13

cdr3_nt: TGTGCCAGCTCCGCCGATGGGAATAGCAATCAGCCCCAGCATTTT
cdr3_aa: CASSADGNSNQPQHF
v_call: TRBV19
d_call: .
j_call: TRBJ1-5
clone_size: .
cdr3_length: 15

cdr3_nt: TGTGCCAGCAGACTATCGACCGGGGAGCTGTTTTTT
cdr3_aa: CASRLSTGELFF
v_call: TRBV7-9
d_call: .
j_call: TRBJ2-2
clone_size: .
cdr3_length: 12

cdr3_nt: TGCAGTGCTACTACTGAAGCTTTCTTT
cdr3_aa: CSATTEAFF
v_call: TRBV20-1
d_call: .
j_call: TRBJ1-1
clone_size: .
cdr3_length: 9

cdr3_nt: TGCAGCGTTGAAGTGCAAGGGTACGGCTACAATGAGCAGTTCTTC
cdr3_aa: CSVEVQGYGYNEQFF
v_call: TRBV29-1
d_call: .
j_call: TRBJ2-1
clone_size: .
cdr3_length: 15

cdr3_nt: TGTGCTAGCAGCCCGCAGGAGGCTAGCACAGATACGCAGTATTTT
cdr3_aa: CASSPQEASTDTQYF
v_call: TRBV7-7
d_call: .
j_call: TRBJ2-3
clone_size: once
cdr3_length: 15

cdr3_nt: TGCGCCAGCAGTGAGGCCCCAGCCTACGAGCAGTACTTC
cdr3_aa: CASSEAPAYEQYF
v_call: TRBV10-2
d_call: .
j_call: TRBJ2-7
clone_size: .
cdr3_length: 13

cdr3_nt: TGTGCCAGCAGCGTGAAGGAATGGGGCGAGCAGTACTTC
cdr3_aa: CASSVKEWGEQYF
v_call: TRBV11-1
d_call: .
j_call: TRBJ2-7
clone_size: .
cdr3_length: 13

cdr3_nt: TGCGCCAGCAGTGAGAGGCTAGCTGGTTACGAGCAGTACTTC
cdr3_aa: CASSERLAGYEQYF
v_call: TRBV10-1
d_call: .
j_call: TRBJ2-7
clone_size: few
cdr3_length: 14

cdr3_nt: TGCGCCAGCAGCCCCGGACAGGCTGGGGACAATGAGCAGTTCTTC
cdr3_aa: CASSPGQAGDNEQFF
v_call: TRBV5-1
d_call: TRBD1
j_call: TRBJ2-1
clone_size: .
cdr3_length: 15

cdr3_nt: TGTGCCAGCAGTCATCCGGAGGGCAGCTCCTACGAGCAGTACTTC
cdr3_aa: CASSHPEGSSYEQYF
v_call: TRBV6-5
d_call: .
j_call: TRBJ2-7
clone_size: few
cdr3_length: 15

cdr3_nt: TGCGCCAGCACCCCCCCCTGTGATAATGAGCAGTTCTTC
cdr3_aa: CASTPPCDNEQFF
v_call: TRBV23-1
d_call: .
j_call: TRBJ2-1
clone_size: .
cdr3_length: 13

cdr3_nt: TGTGCCAGCAGCGTAGTGGGTAGCTCATACAATGAGCAGTTCTTC
cdr3_aa: CASSVVGSSYNEQFF
v_call: TRBV9
d_call: .
j_call: TRBJ2-1
clone_size: .
cdr3_length: 15